The TCR beta chain described here comes from a study of OX40 agonist ivuxolimab in advanced cancers. The CDR3 loop spans 14 amino acids. Losses at the gene ends were 4 bases for V and 2 bases for J; bases not matched to a gene: 1. Germline CDR1 and CDR2: MNHEY and SMNVEV (reference sequence). TCRdb's copy holds only in-frame clones and misses some; the assay was immunoSEQ multiplex PCR. The repertoire holds under 90,000 clones, with over 85% as singletons. This TCR derives from an adult with an advanced solid tumor such as melanoma, head and neck, liver or kidney cancer. Sequenced material: CD4+ or CD8+ T cells sorted from blood, taken in a trial of the OX40 agonist ivuxolimab. V and J are TRBV27 and TRBJ1-1; TRBD1 matches at 10 bases. The CDR3 region is CASSSTGGNTEAFF. The CDR3 nucleotides read TGTGCCAGCAGTTCGACAGGGGGCAACACTGAAGCTTTCTTT.